Below, 14 T cell receptor beta chains from the same sample are listed, as sequenced in a study of shared clonotypes between healthy human individuals (dated by TCRdb to 2019 to 2021). Library preparation was by the immunoSEQ multiplex PCR assay. TCRdb's version of the immuneACCESS table is confined to in-frame rearrangements and falls short of the full clone set. An unresolved V gene accounts for under half of the shortfall where checked; the remainder is of unknown origin. Across this sample there are approximately 2,300,000 clones, with around 90% seen only once. The ten most abundant clones make up 0.37% of the sample. The specimen sequenced was naive CD4+ T cells from PBMCs. The sample's cell subset or site label, in plain terms: CD45RA+ positively selected. The receptors were gathered from a man younger than 30 in good health. Some clones in this sample may be carry-over from other donors' samples.

This chain links TRBV19 with TRBJ2-7; 10 nucleotides align to TRBD1. The junction had 5 bases not matched to a gene; V was cut back by 4 bases and J by 2 bases. The germline V gene has CDR1 LNHDA and CDR2 SQIVND (reference sequence). This CDR3 is built from 15 residues. This CDR3 is CASSRRTGGTYEQYF. The CDR3 DNA reads as TGTGCCAGTAGTAGGCGGACAGGGGGGACCTACGAGCAGTACTTC. Combining the CDR3 with reference TRBV19 and TRBJ2-7 gives the whole variable domain DGGITQSPKYLFRKEGQNVTLSCEQNLNHDAMYWYRQDPGQGLRLIYYSQIVNDFQKGDIAEGYSVSREKKESFPLTVTSAQKNPTAFYLCASSRRTGGTYEQYFGPGTRLTVT.

Turning to this clone: The sample holds other DNA sequences that translate to the same CDR3. The chain links TRBV5-1 to TRBJ2-7; D could derive from TRBD1 or TRBD2 (6 bases each). CDR1 and CDR2 (germline): SGHRS, YFSETQ. V was trimmed by 0 bases and J by 2 bases, leaving 12 bases between them. The CDR3 length is 15 residues. The CDR3 region is CASSLGPGATYEQYF. The CDR3, as DNA: TGCGCCAGCAGCTTGGGCCCGGGGGCTACCTACGAGCAGTACTTC.

The chain recombines TRBV7-9 with TRBJ1-1; tentatively, D is TRBD1 (6 bases). The V gene lost 0 bases and the J gene lost 11 bases, with 13 bases spanning the gap. This CDR3 has 13 amino acids. Germline V CDR1 and CDR2: SEHNR, FQNEAQ (reference sequence). The CDR3 nucleotides read TGTGCCAGCAGCTTAGCGCTGAGGCAGGGGGCTTTCTTT. Residues: CASSLALRQGAFF.

This chain joins TRBV28 and TRBJ2-1; 9 bases match TRBD2. The CDR3 runs to 15 residues. Germline V gene lookup returns CDR1 MDHEN and CDR2 SYDVKM. V was clipped by 8 bases and J by 8 bases; unmatched bases: 13. The CDR3 sequence: CASRGGDPRAYEQFF. As DNA, the CDR3 is TGTGCCAGCCGCGGGGGGGACCCAAGGGCGTATGAGCAGTTCTTC. The whole variable domain, remainder taken from reference TRBV28 and TRBJ2-1, is DVKVTQSSRYLVKRTGEKVFLECVQDMDHENMFWYRQDPGLGLRLIYFSYDVKMKEKGDIPEGYSVSREKKERFSLILESASTNQTSMYLCASRGGDPRAYEQFFGPGTRLTVL.

This clone appeared once. The chain recombines TRBV5-1 with TRBJ2-5; the match to TRBD2 covers 7 bases. There are 14 residues in the CDR3. The germline V gene has CDR1 SGHRS and CDR2 YFSETQ. The V gene end was trimmed by 5 bases and the J gene end by 5 bases; junction bases not matched to a gene: 9. CDR3 sequence: CASSSTSWGETQYF. DNA for the CDR3: TGCGCCAGCAGTTCGACTAGCTGGGGGGAGACCCAGTACTTC.

The chain links TRBV9 to TRBJ1-1; tentative D call: TRBD1 (5 bases). Germline CDR1 reads SGDLS; CDR2 reads YYNGEE. The V end was cut by 4 bases, the J end by 8 bases, with 21 bases between. There are 15 residues in the CDR3. The CDR3 nucleotides read TGTGCCAGCAGCCCCCGGTCGGGACTACAAACAGAAGCTTTCTTT. It translates to CASSPRSGLQTEAFF.

The chain has TRBV7-9 and TRBJ2-7, with TRBD1 as a possible D gene (5 bases). This CDR3 comprises 14 residues. V lost 9 bases and J 9 bases, leaving 24 bases between the germline ends. Germline V gene lookup returns CDR1 SEHNR and CDR2 FQNEAQ (reference sequence). DNA of the CDR3: TGTGCCAGTGACCATTCCTCAGGGTACAGGCCGCAGTACTTC. Its protein product is CASDHSSGYRPQYF.

The genes are TRBV5-4 and TRBJ2-5; D unclear. The CDR3 sequence is 13 residues long. Deletions cut 4 bases from V and 0 bases from J, with 7 bases between. Germline V gene lookup returns CDR1 SGHNT and CDR2 YYREEE (reference sequence). CDR3 loop: CASSHLNQETQYF. The DNA of the CDR3 is TGTGCCAGCAGCCACCTAAACCAAGAGACCCAGTACTTC.

The chain links TRBV6-1 to TRBJ1-3, with D maybe TRBD1 (5 bases). V was trimmed by 1 base and J by 0 bases, leaving 13 bases between them. The V gene's germline CDR1 is MNHNS and CDR2 SASEGT. This CDR3 contains 17 residues. The CDR3 DNA reads TGTGCCAGCAGTGAAGTGTGGTGGGGGGTCTCTGGAAACACCATATATTTT. Protein product: CASSEVWWGVSGNTIYF.

Of note for this clone: In the same sample, other DNA sequences code for this CDR3. This chain links TRBV7-2 with TRBJ2-7, with D possibly being TRBD1 (6 bases). The CDR3 has 13 residues. Trimming removed 5 bases at V and 1 base at J, with 9 bases between. Germline loops: CDR1 SGHTA, CDR2 FQGNSA. CDR3 DNA: TGTGCCAGCAGCAGGGACAATTCCTACGAGCAGTACTTC. Translating gives CASSRDNSYEQYF.

J is TRBJ1-4 and V is TRBV18; the match to TRBD1 covers 8 bases. V lost 5 bases and J lost 8; bases outside the gene matches: 4. The CDR3 has 13 amino acids. Germline V lookup: CDR1 KGHSH, CDR2 LQKENI. CDR3 residues: CASSSTGAEKLFF. Here the CDR3 DNA reads TGTGCCAGCTCATCGACAGGGGCCGAAAAACTGTTTTTT.

The table lists this clone with a few counts. This rearrangement joins TRBV2 to TRBJ1-5; possible D gene TRBD1, 5 bases. The CDR3 totals 16 residues. Trimming took 4 bases from V and 6 from J, leaving 19 bases between them. Germline loops: CDR1 SNHLY, CDR2 FYNNEI. DNA for the CDR3: TGTGCCAGCAGTGTTCTTGGGCAGGGTGCGGGTCAGCCCCAGCATTTT. Protein sequence: CASSVLGQGAGQPQHF.

The rearrangement links TRBV7-8 to TRBJ2-5; 12 bases fit TRBD2. Germline values: CDR1 SGHVS, CDR2 FQNEAQ. The CDR3 extends over 14 amino acids. With 7 bases clipped from V and 4 bases from J, the junction kept 4 bases outside the gene matches. The CDR3 loop is CASTTTSGRETQYF. Here the CDR3 DNA reads TGTGCCAGCACTACGACTAGCGGGAGAGAGACCCAGTACTTC. Supplemented by reference TRBV7-8 and TRBJ2-5, the full variable domain reads GAGVSQSPRYKVAKRGQDVALRCDPISGHVSLFWYQQALGQGPEFLTYFQNEAQLDKSGLPSDRFFAERPEGSVSTLKIQRTQQEDSAVYLCASTTTSGRETQYFGPGTRLLVL.

The rearrangement uses TRBV19 and TRBJ1-2; 9 bases fit TRBD1. The length of the CDR3 is 15 residues. V lost 5 bases, J lost 4 bases, and 8 bases stayed unmatched. Germline assignment: CDR1 LNHDA and CDR2 SQIVND (reference sequence). The CDR3, as DNA: TGTGCCAGTAGTCCCCGGGACAGGGTTGGCTATGGCTACACCTTC. This codes for CASSPRDRVGYGYTF. Filled out from reference TRBV19 and TRBJ1-2, the complete variable domain reads DGGITQSPKYLFRKEGQNVTLSCEQNLNHDAMYWYRQDPGQGLRLIYYSQIVNDFQKGDIAEGYSVSREKKESFPLTVTSAQKNPTAFYLCASSPRDRVGYGYTFGSGTRLTVV.